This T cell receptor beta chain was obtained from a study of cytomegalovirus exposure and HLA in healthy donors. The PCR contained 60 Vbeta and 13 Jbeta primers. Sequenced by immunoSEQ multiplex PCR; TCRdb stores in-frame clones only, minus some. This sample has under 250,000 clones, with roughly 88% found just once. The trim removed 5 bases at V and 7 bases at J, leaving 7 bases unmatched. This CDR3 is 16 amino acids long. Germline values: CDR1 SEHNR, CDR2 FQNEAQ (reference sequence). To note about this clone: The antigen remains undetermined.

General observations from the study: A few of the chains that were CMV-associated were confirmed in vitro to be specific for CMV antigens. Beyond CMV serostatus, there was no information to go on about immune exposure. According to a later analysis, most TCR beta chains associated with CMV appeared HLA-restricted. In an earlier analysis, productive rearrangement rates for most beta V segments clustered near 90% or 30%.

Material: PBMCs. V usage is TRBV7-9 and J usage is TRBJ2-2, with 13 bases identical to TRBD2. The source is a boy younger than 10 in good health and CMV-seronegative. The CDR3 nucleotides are TGTGCCAGCAGCCCCGGACTAGCGGGAGAGGGCGGGGAGCTGTTTTTT. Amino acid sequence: CASSPGLAGEGGELFF.